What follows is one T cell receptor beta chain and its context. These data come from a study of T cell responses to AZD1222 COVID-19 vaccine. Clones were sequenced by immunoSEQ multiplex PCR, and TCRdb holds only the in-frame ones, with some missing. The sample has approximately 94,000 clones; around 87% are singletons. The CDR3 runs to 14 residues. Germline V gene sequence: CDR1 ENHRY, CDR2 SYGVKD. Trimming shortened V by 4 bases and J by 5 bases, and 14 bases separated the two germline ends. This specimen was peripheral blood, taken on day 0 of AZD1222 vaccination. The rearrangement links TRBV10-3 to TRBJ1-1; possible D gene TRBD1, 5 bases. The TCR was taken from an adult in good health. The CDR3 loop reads CAISGGQGWTEAFF. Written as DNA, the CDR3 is TGTGCCATCAGTGGGGGCCAGGGTTGGACTGAAGCTTTCTTT.